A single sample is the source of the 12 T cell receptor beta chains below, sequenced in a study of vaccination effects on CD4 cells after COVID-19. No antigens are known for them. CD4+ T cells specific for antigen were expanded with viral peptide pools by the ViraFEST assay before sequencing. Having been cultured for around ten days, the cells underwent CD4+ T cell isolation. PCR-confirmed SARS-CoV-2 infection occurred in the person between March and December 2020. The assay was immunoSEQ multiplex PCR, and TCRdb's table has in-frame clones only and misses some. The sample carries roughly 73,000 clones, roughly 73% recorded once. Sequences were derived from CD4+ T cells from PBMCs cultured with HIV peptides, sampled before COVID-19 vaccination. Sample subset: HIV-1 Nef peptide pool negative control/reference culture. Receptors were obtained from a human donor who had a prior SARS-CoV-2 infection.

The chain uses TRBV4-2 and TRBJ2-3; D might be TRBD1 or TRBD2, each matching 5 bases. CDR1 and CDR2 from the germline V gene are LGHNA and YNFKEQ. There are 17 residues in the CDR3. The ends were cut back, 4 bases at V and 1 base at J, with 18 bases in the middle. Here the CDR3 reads CASSPWTGDGGTDTQYF. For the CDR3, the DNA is TGTGCCAGCAGCCCCTGGACCGGGGACGGGGGCACAGATACGCAGTATTTT.

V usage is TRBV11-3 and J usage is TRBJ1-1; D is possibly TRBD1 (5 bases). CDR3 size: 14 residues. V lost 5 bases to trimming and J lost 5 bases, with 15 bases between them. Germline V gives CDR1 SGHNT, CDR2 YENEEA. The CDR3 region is CASSTRDGGTEAFF. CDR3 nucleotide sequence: TGTGCCAGCAGCACCCGGGACGGTGGGACTGAAGCTTTCTTT.

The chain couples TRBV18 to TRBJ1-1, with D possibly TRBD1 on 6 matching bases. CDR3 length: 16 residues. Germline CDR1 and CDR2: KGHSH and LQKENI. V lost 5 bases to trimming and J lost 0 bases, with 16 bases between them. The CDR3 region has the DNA TGTGCCAGCTCAGCTCAACAGGGCCTCATGAACACTGAAGCTTTCTTT. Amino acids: CASSAQQGLMNTEAFF.

The DNA of the CDR3 is TGTGCCAGCACCCAGTTCGGGACCCAGTACTTC. This codes for CASTQFGTQYF. The chain couples TRBV7-9 to TRBJ2-5, with no clear D. Germline CDR1 reads SEHNR; CDR2 reads FQNEAQ (reference sequence). CDR3 length: 11 amino acids. V lost 7 bases and J lost 7, with 10 bases in between.

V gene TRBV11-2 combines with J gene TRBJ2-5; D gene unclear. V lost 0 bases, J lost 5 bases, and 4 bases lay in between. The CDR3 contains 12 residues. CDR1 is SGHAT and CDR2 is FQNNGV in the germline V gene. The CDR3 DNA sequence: TGTGCCAGCAGCTTAGATCGGGAGACCCAGTACTTC. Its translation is CASSLDRETQYF.

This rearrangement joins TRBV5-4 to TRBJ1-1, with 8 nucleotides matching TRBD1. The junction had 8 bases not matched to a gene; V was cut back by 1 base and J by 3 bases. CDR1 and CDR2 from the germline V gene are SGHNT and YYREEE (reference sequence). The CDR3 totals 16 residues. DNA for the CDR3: TGTGCCAGCAGCTTGACCATGGACAGGGCGGACACTGAAGCTTTCTTT. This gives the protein CASSLTMDRADTEAFF.

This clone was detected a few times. In DNA, the CDR3 is TGCGCCAGCAGCTTGTTACCCTCCGAGGACTCTGGGGCCAACGTCCTGACTTTC. This translates into CASSLLPSEDSGANVLTF. V and J are TRBV5-1 and TRBJ2-6, with D hard to call. Trimming removed 1 base from V and 0 bases from J, with 14 bases in between. The CDR3 contains 18 residues. From germline, CDR1 is SGHRS and CDR2 YFSETQ. The whole variable domain, filled in from reference TRBV5-1 and TRBJ2-6, reads KAGVTQTPRYLIKTRGQQVTLSCSPISGHRSVSWYQQTPGQGLQFLFEYFSETQRNKGNFPGRFSGRQFSNSRSEMNVSTLELGDSALYLCASSLLPSEDSGANVLTFGAGSRLTVL.

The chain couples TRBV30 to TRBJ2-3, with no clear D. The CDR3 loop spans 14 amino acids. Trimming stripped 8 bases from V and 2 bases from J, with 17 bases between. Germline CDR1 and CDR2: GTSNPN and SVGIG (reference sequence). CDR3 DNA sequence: TGTGCCGGTGGTAGTAGCCAGTTCACAGATACGCAGTATTTT. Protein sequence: CAGGSSQFTDTQYF.

The CDR3 sequence: CASRRSTDPNEKLFF. The CDR3 DNA follows: TGTGCCAGCAGACGGTCAACAGATCCTAATGAAAAACTGTTTTTT. The gene calls are TRBV27 and TRBJ1-4; D uncertain. The V end was cut by 6 bases, the J end by 3 bases, with 14 bases between. CDR1 MNHEY and CDR2 SMNVEV come from the germline V gene (reference sequence). The CDR3 length is 15 residues.

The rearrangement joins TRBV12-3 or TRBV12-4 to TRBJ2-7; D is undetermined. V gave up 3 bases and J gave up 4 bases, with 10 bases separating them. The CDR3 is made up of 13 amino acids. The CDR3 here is CASSFPNLYEQYF. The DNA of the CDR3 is TGTGCCAGCAGTTTTCCCAATCTATACGAGCAGTACTTC.

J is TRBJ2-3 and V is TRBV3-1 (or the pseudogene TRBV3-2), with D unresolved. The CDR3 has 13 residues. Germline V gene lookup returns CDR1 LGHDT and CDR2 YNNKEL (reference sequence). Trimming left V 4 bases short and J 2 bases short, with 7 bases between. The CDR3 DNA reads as TGTGCCAGCAGCCGGGGATTCACAGATACGCAGTATTTT. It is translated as CASSRGFTDTQYF.

The CDR3 sequence is CSASNITQYF. The CDR3 DNA follows: TGCAGTGCTAGTAACATCACCCAGTACTTC. The chain employs TRBV20-1 and TRBJ2-5; D not resolved. The CDR3 length is 10 residues. Germline CDR1 and CDR2: DFQATT and SNEGSKA (reference sequence). With 3 bases removed from V and 8 bases from J, the gap between germline ends came to 7 bases.